This T cell receptor (beta chain) was sequenced in a study of T-cell reconstitution after alpha-beta-depleted transplantation in children. Study-level points and caveats: The origin of alpha-beta T cells about two months after transplant was reportedly several hundred expanded graft clones. Some patients showed high day-60 TCRbeta diversity, which derived from surviving recipient T cells and thymic progenitors. One year post-transplant, T-cell counts and diversity were largely derived from T cells produced anew.

Preparing the TCRbeta library involved the use of unique molecular identifiers. TCRdb analysed the PCR reads with MiXCR anew, one entry per CDR3 protein. The sample has fewer than 700,000 distinct CDR3 sequences; approximately 13% are singletons. As for this clonotype: Its specificity is not known.

The CDR3 runs to 16 residues. The junction had 5 bases not matched to a gene; V was cut back by 2 bases and J by 3 bases. Germline V gene lookup returns CDR1 KGHDR and CDR2 SFDVKD. The sequence derives from a male patient between 5 and 17 years old who had a stem cell transplant for acute myeloid leukemia, so the T cells may come from the graft donor. V usage is TRBV24-1 and J usage is TRBJ2-1; TRBD1 matches at 8 bases. The sample here was PBMCs, mostly from graft donor cells, taken 360 days after TCRalphabeta/CD19-depleted stem cell transplant. CDR3 amino acids: CATSDSGDRSYNEQFF. The CDR3 region has the DNA TGTGCCACCAGTGATTCGGGGGACAGGAGCTACAATGAGCAGTTCTTC.